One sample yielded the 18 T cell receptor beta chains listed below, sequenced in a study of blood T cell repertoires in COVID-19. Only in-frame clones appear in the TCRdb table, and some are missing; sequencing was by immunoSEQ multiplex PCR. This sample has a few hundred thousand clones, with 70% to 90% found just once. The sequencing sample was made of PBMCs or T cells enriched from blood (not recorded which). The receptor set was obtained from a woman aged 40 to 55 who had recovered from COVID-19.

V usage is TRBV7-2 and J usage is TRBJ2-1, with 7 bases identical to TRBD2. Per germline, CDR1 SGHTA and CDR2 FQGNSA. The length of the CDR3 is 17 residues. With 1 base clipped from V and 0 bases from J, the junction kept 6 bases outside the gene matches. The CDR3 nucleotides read TGTGCCAGCAGCTTAGTGAGCGGGGTCAGCTCCTACAATGAGCAGTTCTTC. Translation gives CASSLVSGVSSYNEQFF.

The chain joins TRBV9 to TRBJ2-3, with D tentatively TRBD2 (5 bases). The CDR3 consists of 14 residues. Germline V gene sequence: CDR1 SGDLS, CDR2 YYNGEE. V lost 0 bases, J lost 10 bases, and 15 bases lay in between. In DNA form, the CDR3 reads TGTGCCAGCAGCGTAGAGGAGGCCCTAGTTCCGCAGTATTTT. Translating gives CASSVEEALVPQYF.

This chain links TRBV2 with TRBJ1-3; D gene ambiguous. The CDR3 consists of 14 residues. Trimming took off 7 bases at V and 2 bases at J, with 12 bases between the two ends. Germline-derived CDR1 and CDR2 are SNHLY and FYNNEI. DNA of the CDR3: TGTGCCAGCAAGCTATCGCAGGCTGGAAACACCATATATTTT. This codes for CASKLSQAGNTIYF.

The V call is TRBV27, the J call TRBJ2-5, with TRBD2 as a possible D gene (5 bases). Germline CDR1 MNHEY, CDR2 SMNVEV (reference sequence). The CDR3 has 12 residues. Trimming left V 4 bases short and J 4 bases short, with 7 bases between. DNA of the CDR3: TGTGCCAGCAGTTCGGCGGGAGAGACCCAGTACTTC. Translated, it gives CASSSAGETQYF.

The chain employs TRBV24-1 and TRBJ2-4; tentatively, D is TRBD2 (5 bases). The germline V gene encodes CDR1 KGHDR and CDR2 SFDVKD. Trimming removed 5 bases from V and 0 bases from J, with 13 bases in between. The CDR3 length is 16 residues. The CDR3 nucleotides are TGTGCCACCAGTGGGACGGATGGAGGAGCCAAAAACATTCAGTACTTC. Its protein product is CATSGTDGGAKNIQYF.

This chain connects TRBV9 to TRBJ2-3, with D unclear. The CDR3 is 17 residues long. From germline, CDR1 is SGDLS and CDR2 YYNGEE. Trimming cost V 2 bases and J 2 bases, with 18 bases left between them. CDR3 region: CASSVSGFTPNTDTQYF. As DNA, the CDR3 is TGTGCCAGCAGCGTTTCCGGGTTTACCCCAAACACAGATACGCAGTATTTT.

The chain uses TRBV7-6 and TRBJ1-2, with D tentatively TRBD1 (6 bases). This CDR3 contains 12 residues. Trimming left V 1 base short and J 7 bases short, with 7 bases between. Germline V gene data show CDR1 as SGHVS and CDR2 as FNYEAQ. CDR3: CASSLEGGGYTF. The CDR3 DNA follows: TGTGCCAGCAGCTTAGAAGGGGGTGGCTACACCTTC.

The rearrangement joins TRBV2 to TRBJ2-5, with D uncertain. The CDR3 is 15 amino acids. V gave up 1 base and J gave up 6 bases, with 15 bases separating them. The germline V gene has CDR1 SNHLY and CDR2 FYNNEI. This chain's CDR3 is CASSEGVGTEKTQYF. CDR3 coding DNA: TGTGCCAGCAGTGAAGGGGTAGGAACAGAGAAGACCCAGTACTTC.

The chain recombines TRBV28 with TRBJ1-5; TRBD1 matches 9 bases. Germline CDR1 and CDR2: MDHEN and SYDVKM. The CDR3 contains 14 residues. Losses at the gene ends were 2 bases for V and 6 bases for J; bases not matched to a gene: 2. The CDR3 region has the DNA TGTGCCAGCAGTTTAACAGGGGGCTTTCAGCCCCAGCATTTT. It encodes CASSLTGGFQPQHF.

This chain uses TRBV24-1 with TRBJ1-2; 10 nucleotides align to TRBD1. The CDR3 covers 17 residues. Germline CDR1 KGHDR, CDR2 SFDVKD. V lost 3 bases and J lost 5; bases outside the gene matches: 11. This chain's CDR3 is CATSDPRDRGAPYGYTF. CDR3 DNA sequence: TGTGCCACCAGTGATCCGCGGGACAGGGGAGCCCCATATGGCTACACCTTC.

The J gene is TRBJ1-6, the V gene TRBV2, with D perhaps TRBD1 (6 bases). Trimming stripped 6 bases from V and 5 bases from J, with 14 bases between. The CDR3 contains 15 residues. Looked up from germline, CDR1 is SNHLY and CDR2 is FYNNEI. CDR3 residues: CASRGNRANNSPLHF. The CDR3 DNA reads TGTGCCAGCAGGGGGAACAGGGCTAATAATTCACCCCTCCACTTT.

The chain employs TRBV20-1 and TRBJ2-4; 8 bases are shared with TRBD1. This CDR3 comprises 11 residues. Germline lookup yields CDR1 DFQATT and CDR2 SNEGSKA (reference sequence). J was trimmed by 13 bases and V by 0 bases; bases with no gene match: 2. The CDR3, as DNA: TGCAGTGCTAGAGACGGGGACAGGCAGTACTTC. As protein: CSARDGDRQYF.

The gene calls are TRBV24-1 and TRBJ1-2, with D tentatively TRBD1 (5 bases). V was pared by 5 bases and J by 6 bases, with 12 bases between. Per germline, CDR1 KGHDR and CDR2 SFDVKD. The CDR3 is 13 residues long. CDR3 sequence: CATSAKRGDGYTF. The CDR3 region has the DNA TGTGCCACCAGTGCCAAAAGGGGTGATGGCTACACCTTC.

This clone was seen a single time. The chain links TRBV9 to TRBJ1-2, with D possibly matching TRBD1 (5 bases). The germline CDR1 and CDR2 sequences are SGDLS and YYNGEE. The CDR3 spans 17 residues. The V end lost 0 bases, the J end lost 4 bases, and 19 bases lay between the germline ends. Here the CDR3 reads CASSVGPGGRDLYGYTF. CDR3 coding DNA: TGTGCCAGCAGCGTAGGCCCGGGGGGGAGGGACCTCTATGGCTACACCTTC.

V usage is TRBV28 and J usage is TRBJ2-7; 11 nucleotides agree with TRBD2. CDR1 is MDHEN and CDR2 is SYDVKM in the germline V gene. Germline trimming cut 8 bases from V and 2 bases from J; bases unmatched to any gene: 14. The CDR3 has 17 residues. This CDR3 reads CASRSEVRLAGTYEQYF. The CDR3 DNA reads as TGTGCCAGCCGCTCTGAAGTTCGACTAGCGGGAACCTACGAGCAGTACTTC. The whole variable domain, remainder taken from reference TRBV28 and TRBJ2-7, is DVKVTQSSRYLVKRTGEKVFLECVQDMDHENMFWYRQDPGLGLRLIYFSYDVKMKEKGDIPEGYSVSREKKERFSLILESASTNQTSMYLCASRSEVRLAGTYEQYFGPGTRLTVT.

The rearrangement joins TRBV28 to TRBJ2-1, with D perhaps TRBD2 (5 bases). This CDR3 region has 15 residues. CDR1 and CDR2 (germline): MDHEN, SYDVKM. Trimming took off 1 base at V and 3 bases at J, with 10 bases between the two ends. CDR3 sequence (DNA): TGTGCCAGCAGTTTATCCGGGATTGGCTACAATGAGCAGTTCTTC. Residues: CASSLSGIGYNEQFF.

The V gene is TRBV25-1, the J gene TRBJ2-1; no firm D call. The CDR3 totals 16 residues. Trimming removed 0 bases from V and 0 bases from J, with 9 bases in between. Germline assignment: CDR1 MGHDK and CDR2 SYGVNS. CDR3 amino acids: CASSEYQQSSYNEQFF. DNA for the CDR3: TGTGCCAGCAGTGAATACCAACAAAGCTCCTACAATGAGCAGTTCTTC.

The CDR3 is CASSDGQAYEQYF. The DNA of the CDR3 is TGCGCCAGCAGTGACGGCCAGGCCTACGAGCAGTACTTC. This chain uses TRBV10-2 with TRBJ2-7; unclear D gene. V lost 3 bases and J lost 2, with 8 bases in between. CDR3 length: 13 residues. Germline loops: CDR1 WSHSY, CDR2 SAAADI.